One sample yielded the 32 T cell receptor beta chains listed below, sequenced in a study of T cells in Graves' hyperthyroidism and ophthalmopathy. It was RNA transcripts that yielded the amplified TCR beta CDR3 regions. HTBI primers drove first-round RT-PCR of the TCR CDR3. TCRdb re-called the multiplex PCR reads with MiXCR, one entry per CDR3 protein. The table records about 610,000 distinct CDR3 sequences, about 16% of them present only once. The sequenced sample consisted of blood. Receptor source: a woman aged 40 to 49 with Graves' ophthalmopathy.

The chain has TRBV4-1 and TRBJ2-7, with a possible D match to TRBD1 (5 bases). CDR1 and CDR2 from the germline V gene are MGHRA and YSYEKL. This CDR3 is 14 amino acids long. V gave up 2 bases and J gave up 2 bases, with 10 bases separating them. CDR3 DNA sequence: TGCGCCAGCAGCCAAATTACAGGTGCCTACGAGCAGTACTTC. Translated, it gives CASSQITGAYEQYF.

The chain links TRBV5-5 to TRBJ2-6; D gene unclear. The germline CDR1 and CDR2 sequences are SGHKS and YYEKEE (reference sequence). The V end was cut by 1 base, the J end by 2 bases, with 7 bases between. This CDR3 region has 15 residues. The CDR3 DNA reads TGTGCCAGCAGCTTGTTATCCACTGGGGCCAACGTCCTGACTTTC. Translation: CASSLLSTGANVLTF.

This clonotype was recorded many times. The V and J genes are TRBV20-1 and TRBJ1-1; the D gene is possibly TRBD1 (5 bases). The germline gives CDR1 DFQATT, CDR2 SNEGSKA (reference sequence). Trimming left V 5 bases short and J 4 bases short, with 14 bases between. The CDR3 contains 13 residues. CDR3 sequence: CSAPGGWVTEAFF. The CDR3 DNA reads TGCAGTGCTCCGGGGGGGTGGGTCACTGAAGCTTTCTTT.

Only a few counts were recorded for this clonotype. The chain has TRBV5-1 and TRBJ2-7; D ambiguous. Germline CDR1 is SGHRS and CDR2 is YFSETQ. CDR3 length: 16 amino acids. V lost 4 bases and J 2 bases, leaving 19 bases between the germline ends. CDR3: CASSLLLGGVPYEQYF. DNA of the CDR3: TGCGCCAGCAGCCTCCTTTTAGGCGGTGTTCCCTACGAGCAGTACTTC.

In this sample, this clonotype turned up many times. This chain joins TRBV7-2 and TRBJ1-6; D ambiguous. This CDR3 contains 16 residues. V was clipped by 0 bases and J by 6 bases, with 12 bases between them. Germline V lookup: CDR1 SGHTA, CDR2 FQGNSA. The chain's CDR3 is CASSLARTPFNSPLHF. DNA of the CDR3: TGTGCCAGCAGCTTAGCGCGTACACCATTTAATTCACCCCTCCACTTT.

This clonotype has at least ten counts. The CDR3 reads CASSLGQIPTGQFF. The CDR3 coding sequence is TGTGCCAGCAGCTTGGGACAGATCCCAACGGGGCAGTTCTTC. The V and J genes are TRBV7-9 and TRBJ2-1; TRBD1 agrees at 7 bases. Germline lookup yields CDR1 SEHNR and CDR2 FQNEAQ (reference sequence). Losses at the gene ends were 3 bases for V and 12 bases for J; bases not matched to a gene: 11. This CDR3 has 14 amino acids.

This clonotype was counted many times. The CDR3 DNA reads as TGTGCCAGCAGTTACGGGGGGCCCCTACAAGGGACCGGGGAGCTGTTTTTT. It translates to CASSYGGPLQGTGELFF. The gene calls are TRBV6-2 or TRBV6-3 and TRBJ2-2, with D tentatively TRBD1 or TRBD2 (6 bases each). CDR1 MNHEY and CDR2 SVGEGT come from the germline V gene. This CDR3 is built from 17 residues. Between the trimmed V and J ends, which lost 2 bases and 5 bases, there was a span of 18 bases.

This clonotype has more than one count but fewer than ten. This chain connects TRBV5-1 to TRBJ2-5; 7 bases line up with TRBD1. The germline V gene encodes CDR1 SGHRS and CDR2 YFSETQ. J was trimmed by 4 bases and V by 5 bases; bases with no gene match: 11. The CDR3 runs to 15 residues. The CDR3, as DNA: TGCGCCAGCAGGAGGGAAGGGGGCGCCGGAGAGACCCAGTACTTC. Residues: CASRREGGAGETQYF. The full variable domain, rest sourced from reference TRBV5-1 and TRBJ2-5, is KAGVTQTPRYLIKTRGQQVTLSCSPISGHRSVSWYQQTPGQGLQFLFEYFSETQRNKGNFPGRFSGRQFSNSRSEMNVSTLELGDSALYLCASRREGGAGETQYFGPGTRLLVL.

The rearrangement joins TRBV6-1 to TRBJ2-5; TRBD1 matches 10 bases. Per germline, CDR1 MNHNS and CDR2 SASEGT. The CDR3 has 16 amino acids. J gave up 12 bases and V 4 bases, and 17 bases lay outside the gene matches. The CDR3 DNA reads TGTGCCAGCAGTGGACAGGGGGCGCTGGGTAGCGGGGAAAAGTACTTC. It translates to CASSGQGALGSGEKYF.

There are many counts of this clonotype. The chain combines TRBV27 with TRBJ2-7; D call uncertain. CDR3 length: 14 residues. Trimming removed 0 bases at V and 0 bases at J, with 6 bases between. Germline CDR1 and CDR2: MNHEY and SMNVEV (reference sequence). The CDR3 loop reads CASSLSPNSYEQYF. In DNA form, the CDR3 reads TGTGCCAGCAGTTTATCCCCCAACTCCTACGAGCAGTACTTC.

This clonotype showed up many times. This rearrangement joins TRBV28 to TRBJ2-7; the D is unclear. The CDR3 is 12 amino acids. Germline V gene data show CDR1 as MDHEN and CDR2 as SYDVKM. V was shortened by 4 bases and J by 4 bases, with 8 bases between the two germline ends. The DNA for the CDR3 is TGTGCCAGCAGTTCAGAACTGTACGAGCAGTACTTC. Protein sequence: CASSSELYEQYF.

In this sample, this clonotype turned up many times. This CDR3 reads CASSPPDNLMAFF. DNA for the CDR3: TGTGCCAGCAGTCCACCGGACAATCTAATGGCTTTCTTT. This chain uses TRBV28 with TRBJ1-1, with D possibly TRBD1 on 5 matching bases. Looked up from germline, CDR1 is MDHEN and CDR2 is SYDVKM. Trimming left V 5 bases short and J 11 bases short, with 18 bases between. The CDR3 is 13 amino acids.

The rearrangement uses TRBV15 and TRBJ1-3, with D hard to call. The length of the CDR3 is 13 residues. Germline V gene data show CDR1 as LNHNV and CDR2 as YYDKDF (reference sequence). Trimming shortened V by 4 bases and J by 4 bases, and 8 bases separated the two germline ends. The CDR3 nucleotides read TGTGCCACCAGCACAGACACAGGAAACACCATATATTTT. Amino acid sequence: CATSTDTGNTIYF.

The CDR3 loop is CASSQLSGTRGGDSPLHF. The CDR3, as DNA: TGCGCCAGCAGCCAGCTATCCGGGACAAGGGGTGGTGATTCACCCCTCCACTTT. The rearrangement joins TRBV4-1 to TRBJ1-6; tentatively, D is TRBD1 (6 bases). With 3 bases removed from V and 8 bases from J, the gap between germline ends came to 23 bases. The germline V gene has CDR1 MGHRA and CDR2 YSYEKL. The CDR3 length is 18 residues.

CDR3 nucleotides: TGTGCCACCAGCAAGGGAGTTAGGGGGCCTACCTATGGCTACACCTTC. Protein sequence: CATSKGVRGPTYGYTF. The V and J genes are TRBV15 and TRBJ1-2, with 7 bases that match TRBD1. V lost 4 bases and J lost 4; bases outside the gene matches: 12. The germline gives CDR1 LNHNV, CDR2 YYDKDF (reference sequence). The CDR3 is made up of 16 amino acids.

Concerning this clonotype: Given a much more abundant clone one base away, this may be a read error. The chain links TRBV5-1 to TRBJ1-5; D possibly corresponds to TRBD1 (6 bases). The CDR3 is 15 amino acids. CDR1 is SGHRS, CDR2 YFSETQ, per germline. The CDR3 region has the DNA TGCGCCGGCAGCTTGTGGGCAGGGGAAGATCAGCCCCAGCATTTT. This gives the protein CAGSLWAGEDQPQHF.

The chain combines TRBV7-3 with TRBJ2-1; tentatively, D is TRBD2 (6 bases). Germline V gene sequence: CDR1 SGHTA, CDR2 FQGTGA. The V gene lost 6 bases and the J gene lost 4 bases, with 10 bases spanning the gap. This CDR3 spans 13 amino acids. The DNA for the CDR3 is TGTGCCAGCAGTCGCGGGATATACAATGAGCAGTTCTTC. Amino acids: CASSRGIYNEQFF.

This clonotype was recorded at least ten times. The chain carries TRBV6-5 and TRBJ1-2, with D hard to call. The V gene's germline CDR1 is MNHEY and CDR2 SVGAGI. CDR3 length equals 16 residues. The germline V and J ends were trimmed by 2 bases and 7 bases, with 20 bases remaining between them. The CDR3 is CASSYDREGHVFGYTF. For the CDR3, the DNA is TGTGCCAGCAGTTACGATAGGGAGGGCCACGTTTTTGGCTACACCTTC.

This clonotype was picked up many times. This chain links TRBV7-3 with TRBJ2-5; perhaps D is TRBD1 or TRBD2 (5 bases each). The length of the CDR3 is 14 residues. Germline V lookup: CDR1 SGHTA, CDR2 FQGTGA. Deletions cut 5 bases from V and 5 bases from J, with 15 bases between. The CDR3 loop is CASSAGTGGETQYF. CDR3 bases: TGTGCCAGCAGCGCAGGGACCGGTGGGGAGACCCAGTACTTC.

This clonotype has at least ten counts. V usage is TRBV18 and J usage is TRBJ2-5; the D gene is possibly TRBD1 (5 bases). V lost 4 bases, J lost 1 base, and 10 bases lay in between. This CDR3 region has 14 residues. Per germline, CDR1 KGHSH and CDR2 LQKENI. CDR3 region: CASSLGAGQETQYF. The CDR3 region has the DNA TGTGCCAGCTCACTTGGGGCCGGCCAAGAGACCCAGTACTTC. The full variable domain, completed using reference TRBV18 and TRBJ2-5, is NAGVMQNPRHLVRRRGQEARLRCSPMKGHSHVYWYRQLPEEGLKFMVYLQKENIIDESGMPKERFSAEFPKEGPSILRIQQVVRGDSAAYFCASSLGAGQETQYFGPGTRLLVL.

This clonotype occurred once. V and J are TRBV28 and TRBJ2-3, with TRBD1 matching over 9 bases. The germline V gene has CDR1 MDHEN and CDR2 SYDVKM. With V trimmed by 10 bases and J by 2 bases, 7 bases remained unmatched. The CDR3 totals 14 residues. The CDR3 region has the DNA TGTGCCATTACCGGGACAGGGAACACAGATACGCAGTATTTT. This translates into CAITGTGNTDTQYF.

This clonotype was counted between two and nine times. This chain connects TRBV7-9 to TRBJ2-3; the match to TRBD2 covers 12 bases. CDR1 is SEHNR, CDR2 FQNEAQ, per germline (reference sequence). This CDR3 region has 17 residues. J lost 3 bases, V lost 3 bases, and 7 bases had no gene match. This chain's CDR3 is CASSFPGLAGITDTQYF. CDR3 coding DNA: TGTGCCAGCAGCTTCCCCGGACTAGCGGGGATAACAGATACGCAGTATTTT.

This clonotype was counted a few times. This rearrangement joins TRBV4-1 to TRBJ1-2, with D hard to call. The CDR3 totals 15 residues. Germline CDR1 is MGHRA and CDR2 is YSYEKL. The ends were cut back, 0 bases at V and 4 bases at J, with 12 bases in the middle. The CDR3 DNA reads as TGCGCCAGCAGCCAAGAAAGGTACGAGGTCTATGGCTACACCTTC. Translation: CASSQERYEVYGYTF.

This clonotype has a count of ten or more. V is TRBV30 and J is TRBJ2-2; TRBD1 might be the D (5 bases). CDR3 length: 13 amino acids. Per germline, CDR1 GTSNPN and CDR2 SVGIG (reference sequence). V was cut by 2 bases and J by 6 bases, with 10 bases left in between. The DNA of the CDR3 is TGTGCCTGGAGTCCAGGGAAGGCCGGGGAGCTGTTTTTT. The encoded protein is CAWSPGKAGELFF.

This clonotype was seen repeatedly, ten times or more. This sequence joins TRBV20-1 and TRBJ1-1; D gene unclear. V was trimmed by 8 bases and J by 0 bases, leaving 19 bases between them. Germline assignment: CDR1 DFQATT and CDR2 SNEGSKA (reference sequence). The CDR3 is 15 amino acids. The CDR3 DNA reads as TGCAGTACCATAGCCCCCCACAAACTGAACACTGAAGCTTTCTTT. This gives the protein CSTIAPHKLNTEAFF.

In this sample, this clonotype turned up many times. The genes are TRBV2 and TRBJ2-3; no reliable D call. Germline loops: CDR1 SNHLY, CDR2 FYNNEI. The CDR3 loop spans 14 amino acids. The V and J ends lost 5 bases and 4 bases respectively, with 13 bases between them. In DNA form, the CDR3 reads TGTGCCAGCAGTAACAGCGCAAGACCAGATACGCAGTATTTT. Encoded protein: CASSNSARPDTQYF.

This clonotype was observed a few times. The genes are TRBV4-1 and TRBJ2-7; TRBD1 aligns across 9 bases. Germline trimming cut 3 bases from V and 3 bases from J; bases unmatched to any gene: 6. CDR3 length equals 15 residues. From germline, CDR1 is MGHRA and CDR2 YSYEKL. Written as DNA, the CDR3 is TGCGCCAGCAGCCAGGGACAGGGAGGTTACTACGAGCAGTACTTC. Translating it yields CASSQGQGGYYEQYF.

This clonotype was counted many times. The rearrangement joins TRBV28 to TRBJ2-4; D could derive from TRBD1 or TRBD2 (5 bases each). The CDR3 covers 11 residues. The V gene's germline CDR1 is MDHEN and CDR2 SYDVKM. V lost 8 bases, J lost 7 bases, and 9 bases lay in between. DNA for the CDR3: TGTGCCAGCGGGGGTCGGAACATTCAGTACTTC. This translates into CASGGRNIQYF.

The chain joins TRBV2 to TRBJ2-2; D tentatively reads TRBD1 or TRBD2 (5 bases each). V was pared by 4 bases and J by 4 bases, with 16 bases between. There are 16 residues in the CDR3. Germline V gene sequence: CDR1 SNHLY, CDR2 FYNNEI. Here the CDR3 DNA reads TGTGCCAGCAGTGGGGTCACGGGGCGAGGCACCGGGGAGCTGTTTTTT. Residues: CASSGVTGRGTGELFF.

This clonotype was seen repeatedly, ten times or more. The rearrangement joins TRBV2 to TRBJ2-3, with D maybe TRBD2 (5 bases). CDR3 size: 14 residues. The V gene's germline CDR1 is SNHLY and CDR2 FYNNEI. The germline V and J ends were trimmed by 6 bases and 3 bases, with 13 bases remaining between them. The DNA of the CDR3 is TGTGCCAGCAGGCGGGCTGCTGGGACAGATACGCAGTATTTT. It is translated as CASRRAAGTDTQYF.

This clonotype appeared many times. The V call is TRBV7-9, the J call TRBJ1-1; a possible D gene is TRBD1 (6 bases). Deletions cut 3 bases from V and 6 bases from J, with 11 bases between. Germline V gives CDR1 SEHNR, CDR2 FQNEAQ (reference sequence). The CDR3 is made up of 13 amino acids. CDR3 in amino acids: CASSFGRGAEAFF. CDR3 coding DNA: TGTGCCAGCAGCTTTGGCAGGGGTGCTGAAGCTTTCTTT.

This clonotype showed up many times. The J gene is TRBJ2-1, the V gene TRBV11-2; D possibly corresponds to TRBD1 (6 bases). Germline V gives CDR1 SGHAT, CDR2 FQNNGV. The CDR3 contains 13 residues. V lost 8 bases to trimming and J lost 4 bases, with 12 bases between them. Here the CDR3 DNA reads TGTGCCAGCGCCCGGACAGCATACAATGAGCAGTTCTTC. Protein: CASARTAYNEQFF.